The following is a T cell receptor (beta chain) sequence with its context. Its target is unknown. This record comes from a study of vaccination and CD4 T cells after COVID-19. On the study more broadly: Nasal swab PCR had shown SARS-CoV-2 positivity in the convalescent patients (under ten mild cases, one severe case). The convalescent group had six males, four females, seven Caucasians, two Asians, one multiracial.

Treatment defined: roughly 10-day PBMC culture with coronavirus spike peptide pools or control peptides (ViraFEST assay). Germline V gene lookup returns CDR1 SEHNR and CDR2 FQNEAQ (reference sequence). CDR3 size: 14 residues. V lost 5 bases to trimming and J lost 9 bases, with 17 bases between them. The Oncomine TCR Beta short-read assay was applied to DNA of cultured CD4+ T cells. TCRdb itself ran the PCR reads through MiXCR, one entry per CDR3 protein. The table shows just over 15,000 distinct CDR3 sequences, with approximately 53% occurring only once. Sequenced sample: CD4+ T cells from blood, cultured in vitro. The chain employs TRBV7-9 and TRBJ1-3; D ambiguous. This sequence originates from a human donor who had recovered from COVID-19. DNA of the CDR3: TGTGCCAGCAGCCCCGACCACATTATCGGCACCATATATTTT. Translation gives CASSPDHIIGTIYF.